The 25 T cell receptor beta chains reported below all come from one sample, sequenced in a study of shared clonotypes between healthy human individuals. Repertoires were generated with immunoSEQ multiplex PCR, while TCRdb's copy carries only in-frame clones and drops some. Among about 980,000 clones listed, over 60% were seen once. Specimen: memory CD4+ T cells sorted from blood. The subset denotes: CD45RA-negative fraction. These receptors originate from a man younger than 35 in good health.

Regarding this clone: One end of the junction fails to match germline, which may point to a read error. The rearrangement links TRBV7-7 to TRBJ1-5; the D is unclear. Germline V lookup: CDR1 SSHAT, CDR2 FNYEAQ (reference sequence). There are 13 residues in the CDR3. The CDR3 reads CASSPQINQPQHF. The CDR3, as DNA: TGTGCTAGCAGCCCCCAGATCAATCAGCCCCAGCATTTT.

As regards this clone: An end of the junction does not agree with germline; a read error may underlie this. The chain uses TRBV7-7 and TRBJ2-2, with TRBD1 matching 7 bases. In germline, CDR1 is SSHAT, CDR2 FNYEAQ (reference sequence). The CDR3 length is 15 residues. The CDR3 loop reads CASSLGTANTGELFF. CDR3 nucleotide sequence: TGTGCTAGCAGCCTGGGGACAGCTAACACCGGGGAGCTGTTTTTT.

V usage is TRBV6-5 and J usage is TRBJ1-2; D possibly corresponds to TRBD1 (5 bases). V was trimmed by 8 bases and J by 4 bases, leaving 17 bases between them. CDR1 MNHEY and CDR2 SVGAGI come from the germline V gene. The CDR3 runs to 14 residues. The CDR3 DNA sequence: TGTGCCAGCCGGGCGGGTGGAGGGACCTATGGCTACACCTTC. Encoded protein: CASRAGGGTYGYTF.

This clone came up once. The genes are TRBV2 and TRBJ2-2; the match to TRBD2 covers 9 bases. The CDR3 length is 16 residues. Per the germline V gene, CDR1 is SNHLY and CDR2 is FYNNEI. J was trimmed by 4 bases and V by 6 bases; bases with no gene match: 9. The CDR3 DNA reads as TGTGCCAGCAGAGACGCTAGCGGGAAGGGCACCGGGGAGCTGTTTTTT. Its protein product is CASRDASGKGTGELFF. Combining the CDR3 with reference TRBV2 and TRBJ2-2 gives the whole variable domain EPEVTQTPSHQVTQMGQEVILRCVPISNHLYFYWYRQILGQKVEFLVSFYNNEISEKSEIFDDQFSVERPDGSNFTLKIRSTKLEDSAMYFCASRDASGKGTGELFFGEGSRLTVL.

This chain uses TRBV6-5 with TRBJ2-7, with 11 bases lining up with TRBD1. V was pared by 5 bases and J by 3 bases, with 6 bases of the junction left unmatched. CDR1 is MNHEY and CDR2 is SVGAGI in the germline V gene. The CDR3 has 15 amino acids. DNA of the CDR3: TGTGCCAGCAGTCCGAGGGACAGGGGGTTCTACGAGCAGTACTTC. Its translation is CASSPRDRGFYEQYF.

The chain carries TRBV7-2 and TRBJ2-4; D perhaps matches TRBD2 (5 bases). This CDR3 spans 14 amino acids. The germline CDR1 and CDR2 sequences are SGHTA and FQGNSA. V was trimmed by 2 bases and J by 5 bases, leaving 10 bases between them. The CDR3 region is CASSLSGLQNIQYF. The CDR3 bases are TGTGCCAGCAGCTTAAGCGGCCTACAAAACATTCAGTACTTC.

The sample holds one count of this clone. The chain recombines TRBV6-6 with TRBJ1-2, with TRBD1 matching 10 bases. Unmatched junction bases numbered 8, after V lost 5 bases and J lost 8 bases. CDR3 length: 14 amino acids. Germline CDR1 reads MNHNY; CDR2 reads SVGAGI (reference sequence). The CDR3 coding sequence is TGTGCCAGCAGTACCTTCCGGGACAGGGGCGGCTACACCTTC. Protein sequence: CASSTFRDRGGYTF.

This chain joins TRBV19 and TRBJ2-7; weak D call: TRBD1 (5 bases). The CDR3 is made up of 13 amino acids. V lost 5 bases, J lost 6 bases, and 14 bases lay in between. From germline, CDR1 is LNHDA and CDR2 SQIVND (reference sequence). CDR3 in amino acids: CASSQGRETEQYF. The CDR3 DNA sequence: TGTGCCAGTAGTCAGGGCAGGGAAACCGAGCAGTACTTC. Drawing the rest from reference TRBV19 and TRBJ2-7, the complete variable domain is DGGITQSPKYLFRKEGQNVTLSCEQNLNHDAMYWYRQDPGQGLRLIYYSQIVNDFQKGDIAEGYSVSREKKESFPLTVTSAQKNPTAFYLCASSQGRETEQYFGPGTRLTVT.

CDR3 sequence (DNA): TGTGCCAGCAGTGGGGGGTATGGCTACACCTTC. Its protein product is CASSGGYGYTF. This sequence joins TRBV25-1 and TRBJ1-2, with D possibly matching TRBD1 (5 bases). V lost 4 bases, J lost 5 bases, and 5 bases lay in between. The CDR3 is 11 amino acids. Germline CDR1 is MGHDK and CDR2 is SYGVNS.

This clone was counted a few times. The identical CDR3 is also encoded by other nucleotide sequences in the sample. The chain carries TRBV5-1 and TRBJ2-7; 9 bases are shared with TRBD1. This CDR3 spans 14 amino acids. The V segment lost 3 bases and the J segment 1 base; nucleotides outside the gene matches: 2. Germline V gives CDR1 SGHRS, CDR2 YFSETQ. CDR3 residues: CASSSTGGSYEQYF. As DNA, the CDR3 is TGCGCCAGCAGCTCGACAGGGGGATCCTACGAGCAGTACTTC.

This chain joins TRBV2 and TRBJ1-6; weak D call: TRBD1 (5 bases). Trimming removed 7 bases at V and 9 bases at J, with 19 bases between. This CDR3 has 15 amino acids. Looked up from germline, CDR1 is SNHLY and CDR2 is FYNNEI. Here the CDR3 reads CASKNRDPKASPLHF. CDR3 coding DNA: TGTGCCAGCAAGAACCGGGACCCTAAAGCTTCACCCCTCCACTTT.

This rearrangement joins TRBV5-8 to TRBJ1-2; 8 bases align to TRBD1. CDR3 length equals 14 residues. CDR1 is SGHTS and CDR2 is YDEGEE in the germline V gene. V trimming: 4 bases; J trimming: 4 bases; junction bases outside the gene matches: 6. CDR3 amino acids: CASSPTGAFYGYTF. CDR3 in DNA: TGTGCCAGCAGCCCGACAGGGGCATTCTATGGCTACACCTTC. The full variable domain, with the rest looked up from reference TRBV5-8 and TRBJ1-2, is EAGVTQSPTHLIKTRGQQATLRCSPISGHTSVYWYQQALGLGLQFLLWYDEGEERNRGNFPPRFSGRQFPNYSSELNVNALELEDSALYLCASSPTGAFYGYTFGSGTRLTVV.

CDR3 sequence (DNA): TGTGCCAGCAGTGAAGCGGGAGGCCCCTGGACAGATACGCAGTATTTT. It is translated as CASSEAGGPWTDTQYF. The chain joins TRBV25-1 to TRBJ2-3, with 8 bases fitting TRBD2. The germline CDR1 and CDR2 sequences are MGHDK and SYGVNS. CDR3 length equals 16 residues. V lost 2 bases, J lost 3 bases, and 7 bases stayed unmatched.

The rearrangement joins TRBV5-1 to TRBJ1-2, with D maybe TRBD1 (6 bases). Germline V gene sequence: CDR1 SGHRS, CDR2 YFSETQ. The CDR3 totals 14 residues. The V and J ends lost 0 bases and 7 bases respectively, with 13 bases between them. The CDR3 here is CASSLEQGVGGYTF. For the CDR3, the DNA is TGCGCCAGCAGCTTGGAACAGGGAGTAGGTGGCTACACCTTC.

As DNA, the CDR3 is TGCGCCAGCAGCCCGAGATTAGGTTCACCCCTCCACTTT. This gives the protein CASSPRLGSPLHF. V is TRBV4-1 and J is TRBJ1-6; D not certain. The CDR3 sequence is 13 residues long. Germline loops: CDR1 MGHRA, CDR2 YSYEKL. V lost 4 bases to trimming and J lost 9 bases, with 10 bases between them.

The V gene is TRBV5-1, the J gene TRBJ2-3; the match to TRBD2 covers 13 bases. Germline-derived CDR1 and CDR2 are SGHRS and YFSETQ. This CDR3 region has 15 residues. The junction had 3 bases not matched to a gene; V was cut back by 4 bases and J by 4 bases. CDR3 residues: CASSGLAGVADTQYF. In DNA, the CDR3 is TGCGCCAGCAGCGGACTAGCGGGAGTAGCAGATACGCAGTATTTT.

The sample holds a few counts of this clone. The chain combines TRBV25-1 with TRBJ2-3, with D unresolved. This CDR3 is 13 amino acids long. Germline CDR1 and CDR2: MGHDK and SYGVNS. Trimming took off 3 bases at V and 4 bases at J, with 8 bases between the two ends. The CDR3 loop is CASSDTHSDTQYF. In DNA, the CDR3 is TGTGCCAGCAGTGATACTCATTCAGATACGCAGTATTTT. Full variable domain (rest looked up from reference TRBV25-1 and TRBJ2-3): EADIYQTPRYLVIGTGKKITLECSQTMGHDKMYWYQQDPGMELHLIHYSYGVNSTEKGDLSSESTVSRIRTEHFPLTLESARPSHTSQYLCASSDTHSDTQYFGPGTRLTVL.

The CDR3 protein is CASSAGTPNSPLHF. The CDR3 bases are TGTGCCAGCAGTGCGGGGACGCCTAATTCACCCCTCCACTTT. The rearrangement uses TRBV2 and TRBJ1-6, with TRBD1 as a possible D gene (5 bases). With 4 bases removed from V and 6 bases from J, the gap between germline ends came to 10 bases. CDR3 length: 14 residues. Looked up from germline, CDR1 is SNHLY and CDR2 is FYNNEI. Using reference TRBV2 and TRBJ1-6 for the parts outside the CDR3, the full variable domain is EPEVTQTPSHQVTQMGQEVILRCVPISNHLYFYWYRQILGQKVEFLVSFYNNEISEKSEIFDDQFSVERPDGSNFTLKIRSTKLEDSAMYFCASSAGTPNSPLHFGNGTRLTVT.

Details on this clone: Other DNA sequences of this sample code for an identical CDR3. V usage is TRBV5-1 and J usage is TRBJ2-7; 7 positions match TRBD2. Losses at the gene ends were 0 bases for V and 3 bases for J; bases not matched to a gene: 6. The length of the CDR3 is 15 residues. The V gene's germline CDR1 is SGHRS and CDR2 YFSETQ. CDR3: CASSLGSGGSYEQYF. For the CDR3, the DNA is TGCGCCAGCAGCTTGGGGTCGGGCGGGAGCTACGAGCAGTACTTC.

In nucleotides, the CDR3 is TGTGCCAGTAGCCCGGACAGGGCTAATCAGCCCCAGCATTTT. This gives the protein CASSPDRANQPQHF. The rearrangement joins TRBV19 to TRBJ1-5; 8 nucleotides align to TRBD1. The CDR3 sequence is 14 residues long. In germline, CDR1 is LNHDA, CDR2 SQIVND (reference sequence). V trimming: 6 bases; J trimming: 4 bases; junction bases outside the gene matches: 5.

The chain couples TRBV6-5 to TRBJ1-4; D is perhaps TRBD1 (5 bases). The CDR3 totals 14 residues. The V and J ends lost 4 bases and 7 bases respectively, with 13 bases between them. The germline CDR1 and CDR2 sequences are MNHEY and SVGAGI. The CDR3 region is CASSWTRDGEKLFF. In nucleotides, the CDR3 is TGTGCCAGCAGTTGGACCCGGGACGGTGAAAAACTGTTTTTT.

This clone has more than one count but fewer than ten. This chain connects TRBV5-1 to TRBJ2-2; D may be TRBD1 or TRBD2 (7 bases each). Germline values: CDR1 SGHRS, CDR2 YFSETQ. The V end was cut by 2 bases, the J end by 6 bases, with 14 bases between. This CDR3 has 15 amino acids. CDR3 nucleotides: TGCGCCAGCAGCTTCGACAGGGAGGGACCCGGGGAGCTGTTTTTT. Protein: CASSFDREGPGELFF.

This chain links TRBV7-2 with TRBJ2-7; D not certain. This CDR3 region has 14 residues. V was trimmed by 1 base and J by 6 bases, leaving 13 bases between them. CDR1 SGHTA and CDR2 FQGNSA come from the germline V gene. In DNA, the CDR3 is TGTGCCAGCAGCTTAGTGCAGGTTTCCCGCGAGCAGTACTTC. Encoded protein: CASSLVQVSREQYF.

The chain carries TRBV2 and TRBJ2-2; the match to TRBD2 covers 7 bases. The CDR3 is made up of 15 amino acids. After removal of 6 bases from V and 1 base from J, the junction contained 5 bases not matched to a gene. CDR1 and CDR2 (germline): SNHLY, FYNNEI. DNA for the CDR3: TGTGCCAGCAGAGCCTTAGCGGGGAACACCGGGGAGCTGTTTTTT. Translating gives CASRALAGNTGELFF.

The V gene is TRBV10-2, the J gene TRBJ1-5; D possibly corresponds to TRBD1 (6 bases). The CDR3 runs to 15 residues. Deletions cut 2 bases from V and 7 bases from J, with 15 bases between. The germline V gene has CDR1 WSHSY and CDR2 SAAADI. In nucleotides, the CDR3 is TGCGCCAGCAGTGAGCCGACCGCCGGGGGCCAGCCCCAGCATTTT. Protein: CASSEPTAGGQPQHF.